This entry lists 8 T cell receptor beta chains sequenced from one sample in a study of immune cell composition in non-small cell lung cancer. The table came from immunoSEQ multiplex PCR; TCRdb's copy has only in-frame clones and leaves some out. The sample lists some 6,600 clones, 78% occurring once. What was sequenced was lung tumor tissue. These receptors were taken from a human donor with non-small cell lung cancer.

This chain uses TRBV27 with TRBJ2-1, with TRBD2 matching 7 bases. V dropped 0 bases and J dropped 4; count of bases not matched to a gene: 3. Germline loops: CDR1 MNHEY, CDR2 SMNVEV (reference sequence). This CDR3 region has 15 residues. The CDR3: CASSLSLAVYNEQFF. CDR3 nucleotide sequence: TGTGCCAGCAGTTTATCCCTAGCGGTGTACAATGAGCAGTTCTTC.

V and J are TRBV9 and TRBJ2-1; 9 nucleotides line up with TRBD2. CDR1 is SGDLS, CDR2 YYNGEE, per germline. The CDR3 consists of 16 residues. V dropped 0 bases and J dropped 10; count of bases not matched to a gene: 11. CDR3 nucleotide sequence: TGTGCCAGCAGCGTAGCTCGCGGGGGGGCGGTATGGGAGCAGTTCTTC. It codes for CASSVARGGAVWEQFF.

Worth noting for this clone: At one end the junction does not follow the germline gene, possibly because of a read error. This chain links TRBV7-2 with TRBJ2-5; TRBD2 matches 11 bases. The CDR3 consists of 14 residues. Germline assignment: CDR1 SGHTA and CDR2 FQGNSA. The DNA of the CDR3 is TGTGCCAGCAGTCCCGCCGGGACTAGCGGATTGAAACACTTC. Protein: CASSPAGTSGLKHF.

This clone is large (0.1 to 1%) by share. The gene calls are TRBV27 and TRBJ1-1; 9 bases align to TRBD1. V gave up 2 bases and J gave up 5 bases; unmatched junction bases: 12. Germline assignment: CDR1 MNHEY and CDR2 SMNVEV (reference sequence). The CDR3 length is 17 residues. The CDR3 DNA is TGTGCCAGCAGTTTAGGAACCAACAGGGGGCGCAGGACTGAAGCTTTCTTT. Residues: CASSLGTNRGRRTEAFF.

The chain recombines TRBV5-8 with TRBJ2-5, with D unclear. The length of the CDR3 is 15 residues. V shed 2 bases and J shed 4 bases, with 15 bases lying between them. CDR1 and CDR2 (germline): SGHTS, YDEGEE. The CDR3 bases are TGTGCCAGCAGCTTTGGCCCCCAACGAGGAGAGACCCAGTACTTC. Translated, it gives CASSFGPQRGETQYF.

The chain is built from TRBV5-1 and TRBJ1-1; 9 positions match TRBD1. Germline V gives CDR1 SGHRS, CDR2 YFSETQ. After removal of 4 bases from V and 1 base from J, the junction contained 8 bases not matched to a gene. The CDR3 runs 16 residues. DNA of the CDR3: TGCGCCAGCAGCGTACAAACAGGGGGCTCGAACACTGAAGCTTTCTTT. Amino acid sequence: CASSVQTGGSNTEAFF.

This clone was seen once. The chain carries TRBV7-9 and TRBJ2-2; 8 bases match TRBD1. The CDR3 totals 16 residues. Germline assignment: CDR1 SEHNR and CDR2 FQNEAQ (reference sequence). V gave up 2 bases and J gave up 5 bases; unmatched junction bases: 7. The CDR3 loop is CASSLSRGRGTGELFF. CDR3 nucleotides: TGTGCCAGCAGCTTATCCAGGGGGCGAGGAACCGGGGAGCTGTTTTTT.

CDR3 bases: TGTGCCATCAGAGAGGGACAAGAAGAGTTCTTC. Protein sequence: CAIREGQEEFF. V and J are TRBV10-3 and TRBJ2-1; possibly TRBD1 for D (6 bases). Germline V gene data show CDR1 as ENHRY and CDR2 as SYGVKD. The CDR3 contains 11 residues. V was cut by 6 bases and J by 14 bases, with 14 bases left in between.